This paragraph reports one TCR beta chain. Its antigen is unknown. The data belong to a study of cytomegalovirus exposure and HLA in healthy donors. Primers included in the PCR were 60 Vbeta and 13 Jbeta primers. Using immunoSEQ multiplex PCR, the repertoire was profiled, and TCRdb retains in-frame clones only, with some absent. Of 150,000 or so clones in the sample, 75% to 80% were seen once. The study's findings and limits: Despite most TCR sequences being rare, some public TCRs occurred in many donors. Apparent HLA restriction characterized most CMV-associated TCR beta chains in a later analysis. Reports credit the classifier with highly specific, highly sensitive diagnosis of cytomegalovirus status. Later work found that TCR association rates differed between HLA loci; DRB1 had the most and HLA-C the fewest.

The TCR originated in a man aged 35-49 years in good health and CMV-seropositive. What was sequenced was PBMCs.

CDR3 in DNA: TGTGCCAGCAGCTTGAACAGGGGGAATTATGGCTACACCTTC. This encodes CASSLNRGNYGYTF. The V gene is TRBV7-2, the J gene TRBJ1-2; 8 nucleotides match TRBD1. J gave up 5 bases and V 3 bases, and 5 bases lay outside the gene matches. This CDR3 spans 14 amino acids. The germline V gene has CDR1 SGHTA and CDR2 FQGNSA.